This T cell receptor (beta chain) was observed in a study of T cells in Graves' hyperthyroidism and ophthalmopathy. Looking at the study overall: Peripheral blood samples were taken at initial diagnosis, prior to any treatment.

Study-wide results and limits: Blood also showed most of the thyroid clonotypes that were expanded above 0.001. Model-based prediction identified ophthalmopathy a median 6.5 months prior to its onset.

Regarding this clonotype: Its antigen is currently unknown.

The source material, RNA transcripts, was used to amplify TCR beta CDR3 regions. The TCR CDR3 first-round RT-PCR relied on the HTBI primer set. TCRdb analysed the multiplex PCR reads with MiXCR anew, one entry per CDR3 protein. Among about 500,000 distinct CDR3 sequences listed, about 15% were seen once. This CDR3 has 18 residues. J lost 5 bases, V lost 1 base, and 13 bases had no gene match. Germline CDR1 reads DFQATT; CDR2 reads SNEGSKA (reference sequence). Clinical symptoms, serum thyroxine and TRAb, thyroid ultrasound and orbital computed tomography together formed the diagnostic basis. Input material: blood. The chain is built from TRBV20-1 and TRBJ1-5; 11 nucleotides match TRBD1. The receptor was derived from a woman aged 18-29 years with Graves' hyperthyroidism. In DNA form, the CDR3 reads TGCAGTGCTAGAGCCGGGACAGGGGGTTTCTGGGGGGATCAGCCCCAGCATTTT. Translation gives CSARAGTGGFWGDQPQHF.